Below are 18 T cell receptor beta chains sequenced from a single sample in a study of cytomegalovirus exposure and HLA in healthy donors (dated by TCRdb to 2016 to 2017). To prepare the library, the immunoSEQ multiplex PCR assay was applied. For the multiplex PCR, a mixture combining 60 forward primers for TCR Vbeta segments and 13 reverse primers for TCR Jbeta segments was used. TCRdb stores this immuneACCESS table with in-frame sequences only. Part of the clones is absent; in the studies checked, under half of the shortfall reflects unresolved V genes, and no reason is known for the rest. Across this sample there are some 120,000 clones, with about 76% seen only once. The top ten constitute less than 2.5% of the sample. Specimen: PBMCs. The receptors originated from a woman aged 40 to 55 in good health and CMV-seronegative.

CDR3 nucleotides: TGTGCCAGCAGTGAAGCAGGGGGGGCGGCTGAAGCTTTCTTT. This translates into CASSEAGGAAEAFF. The rearrangement links TRBV6-1 to TRBJ1-1, with D possibly matching TRBD1 (6 bases). The CDR3 loop spans 14 amino acids. Trimming took off 0 bases at V and 6 bases at J, with 11 bases between the two ends. Germline CDR1 MNHNS, CDR2 SASEGT.

Only a few counts were recorded for this clone. The rearrangement links TRBV23-1 to TRBJ1-1, with D hard to call. TRBV23-1 carries the ORF label, with uncertain function. The CDR3 totals 14 residues. V lost 1 base to trimming and J lost 3 bases, with 9 bases between them. In nucleotides, the CDR3 is TGCGCCAGCAGTCAATTGAGGTCGGACACTGAAGCTTTCTTT. Translation gives CASSQLRSDTEAFF.

The rearrangement links TRBV6-1 to TRBJ2-3; 14 nucleotides align to TRBD2. This CDR3 is 15 amino acids long. Germline V gene sequence: CDR1 MNHNS, CDR2 SASEGT. After removal of 4 bases from V and 4 bases from J, the junction contained 1 base not matched to a gene. The CDR3 spells CASSGLAGGPDTQYF. DNA for the CDR3: TGTGCCAGCAGTGGACTAGCGGGGGGGCCAGATACGCAGTATTTT.

The chain employs TRBV12-1 and TRBJ1-2; the table's D gene call, TRBD1, was not cross checked with the DNA. TRBV12-1 represents a pseudogene. This CDR3 comprises 12 residues. The CDR3 DNA sequence: TGTGCCAGCAGTTTTCACAGGGGTGGCTACACCTTC. Translation: CASSFHRGGYTF.

The chain recombines TRBV19 with TRBJ1-5; D ambiguous. Germline CDR1 and CDR2: LNHDA and SQIVND (reference sequence). V was cut by 3 bases and J by 7 bases, with 16 bases left in between. The CDR3 has 15 amino acids. The CDR3: CASSIGPIQQQPQHF. In DNA, the CDR3 is TGTGCCAGTAGTATTGGGCCAATCCAACAGCAGCCCCAGCATTTT.

The rearrangement uses TRBV19 and TRBJ1-6; weak D call: TRBD1 (6 bases). There are 15 residues in the CDR3. Germline CDR1 reads LNHDA; CDR2 reads SQIVND (reference sequence). V was trimmed by 5 bases and J by 7 bases, leaving 15 bases between them. The CDR3 reads CASSPDRLGNSPLHF. The DNA for the CDR3 is TGTGCCAGTAGTCCAGACAGGTTAGGCAATTCACCCCTCCACTTT.

DNA of the CDR3: TGTGCCAGTAGCACGGGACAGGGGGCGAGAGGGGCCAACGTCCTGACTTTC. This encodes CASSTGQGARGANVLTF. This rearrangement joins TRBV19 to TRBJ2-6; 12 bases are shared with TRBD1. With 6 bases clipped from V and 4 bases from J, the junction kept 7 bases outside the gene matches. The CDR3 sequence is 17 residues long. Germline V lookup: CDR1 LNHDA, CDR2 SQIVND (reference sequence). Supplemented by reference TRBV19 and TRBJ2-6, the full variable domain reads DGGITQSPKYLFRKEGQNVTLSCEQNLNHDAMYWYRQDPGQGLRLIYYSQIVNDFQKGDIAEGYSVSREKKESFPLTVTSAQKNPTAFYLCASSTGQGARGANVLTFGAGSRLTVL.

The chain is built from TRBV7-8 and TRBJ2-1; tentatively, D is TRBD2 (5 bases). The CDR3 totals 14 residues. V was cut by 4 bases and J by 4 bases, with 11 bases left in between. The germline V gene has CDR1 SGHVS and CDR2 FQNEAQ. This CDR3 reads CASSSDSSYNEQFF. The CDR3 nucleotides are TGTGCCAGCAGCTCGGACTCCTCGTACAATGAGCAGTTCTTC. The full variable domain, its missing parts supplied by reference TRBV7-8 and TRBJ2-1, is GAGVSQSPRYKVAKRGQDVALRCDPISGHVSLFWYQQALGQGPEFLTYFQNEAQLDKSGLPSDRFFAERPEGSVSTLKIQRTQQEDSAVYLCASSSDSSYNEQFFGPGTRLTVL.

This clone was seen a single time. The chain recombines TRBV7-2 with TRBJ2-7, with D unclear. V was cut by 6 bases and J by 0 bases, with 9 bases left in between. CDR3 size: 13 residues. Looked up from germline, CDR1 is SGHTA and CDR2 is FQGNSA. The CDR3 nucleotides are TGTGCCAGCAGTCTGGCTAGCTCCTACGAGCAGTACTTC. Residues: CASSLASSYEQYF.

This rearrangement joins TRBV4-1 to TRBJ1-3, with 7 bases aligning to TRBD1. The CDR3 covers 16 residues. The V and J ends lost 4 bases and 2 bases, in that order; junction bases with no gene match: 8. Germline-derived CDR1 and CDR2 are MGHRA and YSYEKL. The CDR3 sequence: CASSPIQGKAGNTIYF. The DNA of the CDR3 is TGCGCCAGCAGCCCAATACAGGGGAAAGCTGGAAACACCATATATTTT.

The chain links TRBV25-1 to TRBJ1-5; the D is unclear. CDR3 length: 15 residues. CDR1 is MGHDK, CDR2 SYGVNS, per germline. Trimming cost V 3 bases and J 2 bases, with 11 bases left between them. CDR3 sequence (DNA): TGTGCCAGCAGTGATCAGATATCTGGCAATCAGCCCCAGCATTTT. Amino acid sequence: CASSDQISGNQPQHF. Variable domain in full (rest from reference TRBV25-1 and TRBJ1-5): EADIYQTPRYLVIGTGKKITLECSQTMGHDKMYWYQQDPGMELHLIHYSYGVNSTEKGDLSSESTVSRIRTEHFPLTLESARPSHTSQYLCASSDQISGNQPQHFGDGTRLSIL.

The gene calls are TRBV23-1 and TRBJ1-5, with a possible D match to TRBD1 (5 bases). TRBV23-1 is marked as an open reading frame, function uncertain. Deletions cut 4 bases from V and 0 bases from J, with 13 bases between. This CDR3 comprises 16 residues. The CDR3 spells CASSRSGPYSNQPQHF. Written as DNA, the CDR3 is TGCGCCAGCAGTCGTTCAGGGCCTTATAGCAATCAGCCCCAGCATTTT.

This chain uses TRBV6-1 with TRBJ2-7; no firm D call. The V and J ends lost 3 bases and 0 bases respectively, with 3 bases between them. CDR1 is MNHNS, CDR2 SASEGT, per germline. This CDR3 contains 12 residues. The CDR3 here is CASSESSYEQYF. Written as DNA, the CDR3 is TGTGCCAGCAGTGAGAGCTCCTACGAGCAGTACTTC.

This chain joins TRBV6-5 and TRBJ2-3, with D uncertain. V lost 2 bases to trimming and J lost 0 bases, with 9 bases between them. CDR1 and CDR2 (germline): MNHEY, SVGAGI. This CDR3 has 15 residues. CDR3 in amino acids: CASSYRPRSTDTQYF. The CDR3 region has the DNA TGTGCCAGCAGTTACCGCCCGAGGAGCACAGATACGCAGTATTTT.

The chain uses TRBV5-5 and TRBJ2-3; 7 bases fit TRBD1. V was pared by 2 bases and J by 1 base, with 1 base of the junction left unmatched. The CDR3 consists of 14 residues. Germline values: CDR1 SGHKS, CDR2 YYEKEE (reference sequence). Here the CDR3 reads CASSFQGGTDTQYF. In nucleotides, the CDR3 is TGTGCCAGCAGCTTTCAGGGGGGCACAGATACGCAGTATTTT. Using reference TRBV5-5 and TRBJ2-3 for the parts outside the CDR3, the full variable domain is DAGVTQSPTHLIKTRGQQVTLRCSPISGHKSVSWYQQVLGQGPQFIFQYYEKEERGRGNFPDRFSARQFPNYSSELNVNALLLGDSALYLCASSFQGGTDTQYFGPGTRLTVL.

This clone is a singleton in its sample. The rearrangement joins TRBV7-2 to TRBJ1-3, with D possibly matching TRBD1 (6 bases). Germline V gives CDR1 SGHTA, CDR2 FQGNSA. The CDR3 is 16 amino acids. V lost 2 bases and J 1 base, leaving 12 bases between the germline ends. Written as DNA, the CDR3 is TGTGCCAGCAGCTTAACCACAGGGTTTTCTGGAAACACCATATATTTT. It is translated as CASSLTTGFSGNTIYF.

The chain recombines TRBV7-3 with TRBJ2-3, with TRBD2 as a possible D gene (5 bases). The V gene's germline CDR1 is SGHTA and CDR2 FQGTGA. V lost 2 bases to trimming and J lost 6 bases, with 9 bases between them. CDR3 length: 13 residues. The CDR3 reads CASSLWASDTQYF. As DNA, the CDR3 is TGTGCCAGCAGCTTATGGGCTAGCGATACGCAGTATTTT.

V is TRBV7-3 and J is TRBJ2-5; the match to TRBD2 covers 9 bases. The germline CDR1 and CDR2 sequences are SGHTA and FQGTGA. The CDR3 is made up of 15 amino acids. With V trimmed by 3 bases and J by 4 bases, 6 bases remained unmatched. DNA of the CDR3: TGTGCCAGCAGCTTGGCGGGGGGGGTTTCAGAGACCCAGTACTTC. Amino acids: CASSLAGGVSETQYF.